These 13 T cell receptor beta chains were sequenced from one sample in a study of human T cells and chemical hapten exposure. Regarding time point: healthy volunteer bleed at 6 weeks. Whole blood, unfractionated, served as the material for total RNA extraction. Using its own MiXCR run on the RACE reads, TCRdb lists one record per CDR3 protein. The sample lists about 77,000 distinct CDR3 sequences, over 6.5% seen once, with about 1.7% in the top ten. Sequencing used whole blood. All receptors derive from a female donor in good health. Some clones in this sample may be carry-over from other donors' samples.

This clonotype has at least ten counts. This sequence joins TRBV4-3 and TRBJ1-5; the D gene is possibly TRBD1 (6 bases). Germline values: CDR1 LGHNA, CDR2 YSLEER. The length of the CDR3 is 15 residues. V lost 4 bases and J lost 2, with 12 bases in between. Here the CDR3 DNA reads TGCGCCAGCAGCCGGGCGACAGGAGGCAATCAGCCCCAGCATTTT. Its translation is CASSRATGGNQPQHF.

The table lists this clonotype with a few counts. The rearrangement links TRBV5-1 to TRBJ2-7; 12 nucleotides align to TRBD2. In germline, CDR1 is SGHRS, CDR2 YFSETQ. CDR3 length: 18 amino acids. The V gene end was trimmed by 2 bases and the J gene end by 2 bases; junction bases not matched to a gene: 11. CDR3 region: CASSFYASGGAETYEQYF. Written as DNA, the CDR3 is TGCGCCAGCAGCTTTTATGCTAGCGGGGGGGCAGAAACCTACGAGCAGTACTTC.

This clonotype was observed at least ten times. The rearrangement links TRBV11-2 to TRBJ1-2, with unresolved D. Germline V CDR1 and CDR2: SGHAT, FQNNGV. The ends were cut back, 5 bases at V and 0 bases at J, with 13 bases in the middle. The CDR3 is 15 residues long. CDR3 in DNA: TGTGCCAGCAGCCCGGGCCGCGGGGCTAACTATGGCTACACCTTC. Its protein is CASSPGRGANYGYTF.

This clonotype was seen a handful of times. This chain uses TRBV6-6 with TRBJ2-3; the D gene could be TRBD1 or TRBD2 (7 bases each). V lost 6 bases, J lost 1 base, and 20 bases lay in between. Germline V gene sequence: CDR1 MNHNY, CDR2 SVGAGI (reference sequence). This CDR3 spans 17 amino acids. The CDR3 spells CASRNRGRRGGTDTQYF. In nucleotides, the CDR3 is TGTGCCAGCAGAAACAGGGGACGCCGGGGGGGCACAGATACGCAGTATTTT.

The chain joins TRBV18 to TRBJ2-5; 7 nucleotides align to TRBD2. The CDR3 is 16 amino acids. Unmatched junction bases numbered 6, after V lost 0 bases and J lost 2 bases. The germline CDR1 and CDR2 sequences are KGHSH and LQKENI. CDR3 DNA: TGTGCCAGCTCACCACCGTCTTTACTAGCGCAAGAGACCCAGTACTTC. It codes for CASSPPSLLAQETQYF.

Concerning this clonotype itself: A much larger clone sits a single nucleotide away, making a read error possible. The rearrangement links TRBV2 to TRBJ1-5; 8 nucleotides match TRBD1. The CDR3 spans 15 residues. V shed 3 bases, J shed 3 bases, and the junction held 4 bases outside the gene matches. CDR1 is SNHLY, CDR2 FYNNEI, per germline. CDR3 amino acids: CASSESDRVNQPQHF. The CDR3 DNA reads as TGTGCCAGCAGTGAGTCGGACAGGGTCAATCAGCCCCAGCATTTT.

The chain has TRBV10-3 and TRBJ2-5; 7 positions match TRBD1. The CDR3 contains 14 residues. CDR1 is ENHRY and CDR2 is SYGVKD in the germline V gene. V was clipped by 11 bases and J by 4 bases; unmatched bases: 13. The CDR3 reads CAVSTRQGSETQYF. CDR3 in DNA: TGTGCCGTCTCGACCAGACAGGGATCAGAGACCCAGTACTTC.

This clonotype came up many times. This chain links TRBV5-6 with TRBJ2-3; a weak D match, TRBD2 (6 bases). The CDR3 runs to 14 residues. Trimming pared 4 bases from V and 2 bases from J, leaving 11 bases between. Germline V gene lookup returns CDR1 SGHDT and CDR2 YYEEEE. CDR3 residues: CASSRLELTDTQYF. The CDR3 coding sequence is TGTGCCAGCAGCCGACTAGAACTCACAGATACGCAGTATTTT.

Of note for this clonotype: Lacking the conserved final phenylalanine or tryptophan, this CDR3 likely reflects a read error. The chain couples TRBV18 to TRBJ1-4; no definite D call. Trimming removed 3 bases at V and 8 bases at J, with 10 bases between. This CDR3 comprises 13 residues. CDR1 and CDR2 (germline): KGHSH, LQKENI. DNA for the CDR3: TGTGCCAGCTCACCCGGCCATAGGGAAAAACTGTTTATT. Its protein is CASSPGHREKLFI.

There are a few counts of this clonotype. The chain carries TRBV5-1 and TRBJ2-1, with D perhaps matching TRBD1 or TRBD2 (6 bases each). The CDR3 extends over 14 amino acids. Per germline, CDR1 SGHRS and CDR2 YFSETQ. Trimming stripped 1 base from V and 7 bases from J, with 12 bases between. CDR3 in amino acids: CASSLRGGGNEQFF. CDR3 DNA sequence: TGCGCCAGCAGCTTGAGAGGGGGAGGTAATGAGCAGTTCTTC.

This rearrangement joins TRBV7-2 to TRBJ2-1, with D possibly being TRBD2 (6 bases). The CDR3 consists of 13 residues. Trimming pared 3 bases from V and 15 bases from J, leaving 18 bases between. Germline assignment: CDR1 SGHTA and CDR2 FQGNSA. CDR3 DNA: TGTGCCAGCAGCTTTTTTTTCGGGGACGGGGGGTTCTTC. This sequence encodes CASSFFFGDGGFF.

There are many counts of this clonotype. The chain is built from TRBV6-1 and TRBJ1-6; 7 nucleotides line up with TRBD1. The CDR3 length is 15 residues. Germline values: CDR1 MNHNS, CDR2 SASEGT. After removal of 0 bases from V and 8 bases from J, the junction contained 4 bases not matched to a gene. CDR3 in DNA: TGTGCCAGCAGTGAAGCCACAGGGGAGTATTCACCCCTCCACTTT. Its translation: CASSEATGEYSPLHF.

This clonotype was seen more than once but under ten times. J is TRBJ1-6 and V is TRBV27; no clear D. In germline, CDR1 is MNHEY, CDR2 SMNVEV (reference sequence). This CDR3 contains 13 residues. V shed 7 bases and J shed 7 bases, with 11 bases lying between them. CDR3 in amino acids: CASNSLRNSPLHF. CDR3 bases: TGTGCCAGCAATTCACTTCGGAATTCACCCCTCCACTTT.